The present T cell receptor beta chain was sequenced within a study of lymphopenia after photon versus proton radiotherapy. Findings of the study overall: Under photons, naive T cells and diversity fell while effector/memory populations rose. Larger post-nadir TCR diversity loss correlated inversely with survival in deceased patients.

The V and J ends lost 0 bases and 3 bases, in that order; junction bases with no gene match: 2. Per germline, CDR1 SGHRS and CDR2 YFSETQ. The CDR3 totals 15 residues. The table came from immunoSEQ multiplex PCR; TCRdb's copy has only in-frame clones and leaves some out. Of 75,000 or so clones in the sample, 83% were seen once. In the case of this clone: Its specificity is not known.

J is TRBJ2-3 and V is TRBV5-1; 9 positions match TRBD1. The clonotype comes from a man aged 55 to 70 with pancreatic cancer. The sample in question was peripheral blood, obtained from a patient treated with proton-based radiotherapy. CDR3 amino acids: CASSLGQGETDTQYF. In nucleotides, the CDR3 is TGCGCCAGCAGCTTGGGACAGGGGGAGACAGATACGCAGTATTTT.